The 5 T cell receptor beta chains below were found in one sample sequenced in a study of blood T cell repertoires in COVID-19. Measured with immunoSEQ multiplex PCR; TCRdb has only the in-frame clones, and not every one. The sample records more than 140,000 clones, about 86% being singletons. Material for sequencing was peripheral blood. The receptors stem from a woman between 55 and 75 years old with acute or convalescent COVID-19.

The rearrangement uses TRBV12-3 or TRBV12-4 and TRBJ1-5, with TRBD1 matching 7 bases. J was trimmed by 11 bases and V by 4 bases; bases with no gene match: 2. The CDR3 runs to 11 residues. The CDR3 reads CASSYRGTQHF. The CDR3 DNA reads TGTGCCAGCAGTTACAGGGGAACCCAGCATTTT.

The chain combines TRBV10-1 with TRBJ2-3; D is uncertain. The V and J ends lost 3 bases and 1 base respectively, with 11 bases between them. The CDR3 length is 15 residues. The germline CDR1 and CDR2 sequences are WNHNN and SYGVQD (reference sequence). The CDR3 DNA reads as TGCGCCAGCAGTGACGACCAACGGGGCACAGATACGCAGTATTTT. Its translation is CASSDDQRGTDTQYF.

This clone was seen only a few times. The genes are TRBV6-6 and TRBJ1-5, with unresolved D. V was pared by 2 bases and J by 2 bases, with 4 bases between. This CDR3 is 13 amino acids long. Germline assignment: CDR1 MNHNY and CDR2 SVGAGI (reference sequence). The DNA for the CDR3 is TGTGCCAGCAGTTACGGAGGCAATCAGCCCCAGCATTTT. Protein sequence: CASSYGGNQPQHF.

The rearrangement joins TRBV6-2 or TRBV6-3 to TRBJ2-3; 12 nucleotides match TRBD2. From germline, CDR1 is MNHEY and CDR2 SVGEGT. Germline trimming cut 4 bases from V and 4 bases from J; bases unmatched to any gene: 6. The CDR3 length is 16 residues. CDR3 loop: CASSFPSGGAADTQYF. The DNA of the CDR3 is TGTGCCAGCAGTTTCCCTAGCGGGGGGGCCGCAGATACGCAGTATTTT.

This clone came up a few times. This chain's CDR3 is CATSRDNRYSNQPQHF. CDR3 sequence (DNA): TGTGCCACCAGCAGAGATAACAGATATAGCAATCAGCCCCAGCATTTT. The chain joins TRBV15 to TRBJ1-5; D call uncertain. Germline assignment: CDR1 LNHNV and CDR2 YYDKDF (reference sequence). The CDR3 loop spans 16 amino acids. Trimming cost V 0 bases and J 0 bases, with 9 bases left between them.